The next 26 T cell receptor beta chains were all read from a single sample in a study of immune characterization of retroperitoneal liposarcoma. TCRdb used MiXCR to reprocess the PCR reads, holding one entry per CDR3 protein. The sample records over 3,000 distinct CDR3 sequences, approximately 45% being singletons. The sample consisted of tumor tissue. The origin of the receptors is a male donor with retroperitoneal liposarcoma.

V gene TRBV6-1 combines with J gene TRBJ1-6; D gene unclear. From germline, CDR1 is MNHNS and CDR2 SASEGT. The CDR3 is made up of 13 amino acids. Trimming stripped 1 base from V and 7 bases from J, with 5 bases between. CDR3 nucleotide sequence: TGTGCCAGCAGTGAAGAGAGGAATTCACCCCTCCACTTT. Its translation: CASSEERNSPLHF.

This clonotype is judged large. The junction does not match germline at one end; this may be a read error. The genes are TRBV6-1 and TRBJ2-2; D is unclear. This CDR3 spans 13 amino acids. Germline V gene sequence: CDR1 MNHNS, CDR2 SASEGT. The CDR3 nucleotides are TGTGCCAGCAGTGATACGAATACCGGGGAGCTGTTTTTT. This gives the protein CASSDTNTGELFF.

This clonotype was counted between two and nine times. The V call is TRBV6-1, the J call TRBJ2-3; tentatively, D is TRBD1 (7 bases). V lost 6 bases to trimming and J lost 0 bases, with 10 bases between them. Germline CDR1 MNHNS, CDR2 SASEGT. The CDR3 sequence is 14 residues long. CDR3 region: CASSRGTSTDTQYF. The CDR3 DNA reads TGTGCCAGCAGCAGGGGGACTAGCACAGATACGCAGTATTTT.

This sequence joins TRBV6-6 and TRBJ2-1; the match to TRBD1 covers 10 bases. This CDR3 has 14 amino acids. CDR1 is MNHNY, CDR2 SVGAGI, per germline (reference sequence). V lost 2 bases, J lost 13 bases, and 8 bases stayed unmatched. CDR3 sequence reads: CASSYDRGLNIQFF. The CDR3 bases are TGTGCCAGCAGTTACGACAGGGGGCTGAACATTCAGTTCTTC.

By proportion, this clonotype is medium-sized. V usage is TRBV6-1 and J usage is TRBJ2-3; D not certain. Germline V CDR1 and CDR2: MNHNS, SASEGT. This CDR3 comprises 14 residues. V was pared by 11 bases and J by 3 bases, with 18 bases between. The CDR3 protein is CAVSGGSRTDTQYF. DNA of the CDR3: TGTGCCGTCTCAGGCGGAAGTAGAACAGATACGCAGTATTTT.

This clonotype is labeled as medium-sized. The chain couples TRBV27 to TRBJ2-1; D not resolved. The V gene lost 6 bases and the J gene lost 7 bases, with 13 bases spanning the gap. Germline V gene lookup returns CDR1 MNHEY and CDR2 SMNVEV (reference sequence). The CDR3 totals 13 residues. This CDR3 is CASRSAGRNEQFF. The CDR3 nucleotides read TGTGCCAGCAGGTCGGCAGGCCGGAATGAGCAGTTCTTC.

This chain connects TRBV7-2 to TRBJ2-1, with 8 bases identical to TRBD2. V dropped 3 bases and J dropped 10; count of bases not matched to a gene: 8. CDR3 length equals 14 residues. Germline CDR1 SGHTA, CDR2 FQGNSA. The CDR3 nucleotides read TGTGCCAGCAGCTTGACTAGCGTCACCTACGAGCAGTTCTTC. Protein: CASSLTSVTYEQFF.

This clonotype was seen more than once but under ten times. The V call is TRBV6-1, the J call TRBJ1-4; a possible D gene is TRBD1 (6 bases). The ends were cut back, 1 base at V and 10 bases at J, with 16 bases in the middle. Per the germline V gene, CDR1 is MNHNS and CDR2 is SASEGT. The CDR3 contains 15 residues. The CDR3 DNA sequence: TGTGCCAGCAGTGAAGTAGTCCAGGGGCAGGGAAAACTGTTTTTT. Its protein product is CASSEVVQGQGKLFF.

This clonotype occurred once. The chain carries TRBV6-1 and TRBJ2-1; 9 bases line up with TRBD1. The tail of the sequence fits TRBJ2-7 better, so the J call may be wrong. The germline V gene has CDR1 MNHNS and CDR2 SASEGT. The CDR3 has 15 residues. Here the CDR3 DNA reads TGTGCCAGCACTACGGGACAGGGTGCGTGGTACGAGCAGTACTTC. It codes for CASTTGQGAWYEQYF.

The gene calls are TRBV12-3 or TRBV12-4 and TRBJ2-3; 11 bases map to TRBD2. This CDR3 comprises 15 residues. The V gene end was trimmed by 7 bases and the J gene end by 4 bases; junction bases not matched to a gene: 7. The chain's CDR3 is CASTLAGGLADTQYF. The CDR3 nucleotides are TGTGCCAGCACCTTAGCGGGGGGGCTCGCAGATACGCAGTATTTT.

This CDR3 reads CASSPNGGNYYNEQYF. In DNA, the CDR3 is TGTGCCAGCAGCCCGAACGGGGGCAATTACTACAATGAGCAGTACTTC. The rearrangement links TRBV7-4 to TRBJ2-1; D might be TRBD1 or TRBD2, each matching 6 bases. The assigned J gene may be wrong: the sequence end matches TRBJ2-7 better. Germline V gene data show CDR1 as SGHVT and CDR2 as SQSDAQ. The length of the CDR3 is 16 residues.

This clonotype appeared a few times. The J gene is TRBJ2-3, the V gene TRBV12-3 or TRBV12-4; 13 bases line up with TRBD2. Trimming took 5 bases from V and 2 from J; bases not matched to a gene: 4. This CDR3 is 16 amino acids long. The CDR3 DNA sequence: TGTGCCAGCAGTACTACTAGCGGGGGGGCCACAGATACGCAGTATTTT. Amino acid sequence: CASSTTSGGATDTQYF.

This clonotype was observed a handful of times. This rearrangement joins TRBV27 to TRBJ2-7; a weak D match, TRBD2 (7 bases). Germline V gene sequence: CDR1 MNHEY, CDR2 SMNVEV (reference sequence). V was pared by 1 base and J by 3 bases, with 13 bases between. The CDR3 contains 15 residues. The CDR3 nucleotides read TGTGCCAGCAGTTTATTGGGGGGGGGCCGCTACGAGCAGTACTTC. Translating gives CASSLLGGGRYEQYF.

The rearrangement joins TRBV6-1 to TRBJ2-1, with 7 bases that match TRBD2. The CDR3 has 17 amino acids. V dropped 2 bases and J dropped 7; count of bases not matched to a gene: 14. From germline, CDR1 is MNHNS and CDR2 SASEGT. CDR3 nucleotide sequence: TGTGCCAGCAGTGAATACTGGCGGGAGACGGGGCAGAATGAGCAGTTCTTC. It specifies CASSEYWRETGQNEQFF.

In nucleotides, the CDR3 is TGTGCCAGCAGTCTACTAGCGGGGGGTTTCGACTTTGGCACAGATACGCAGTATTTT. Amino acid sequence: CASSLLAGGFDFGTDTQYF. The V and J genes are TRBV6-6 and TRBJ2-3; 12 bases fit TRBD2. The V gene end was trimmed by 5 bases and the J gene end by 1 base; junction bases not matched to a gene: 13. Germline-derived CDR1 and CDR2 are MNHNY and SVGAGI (reference sequence). The CDR3 contains 19 residues.

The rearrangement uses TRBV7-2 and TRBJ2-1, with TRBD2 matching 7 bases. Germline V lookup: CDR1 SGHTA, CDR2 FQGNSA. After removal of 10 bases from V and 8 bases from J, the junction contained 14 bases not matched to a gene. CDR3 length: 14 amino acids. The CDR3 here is CAIEIAGFRDEQFF. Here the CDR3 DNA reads TGTGCCATAGAGATAGCGGGTTTTAGGGATGAGCAGTTCTTC.

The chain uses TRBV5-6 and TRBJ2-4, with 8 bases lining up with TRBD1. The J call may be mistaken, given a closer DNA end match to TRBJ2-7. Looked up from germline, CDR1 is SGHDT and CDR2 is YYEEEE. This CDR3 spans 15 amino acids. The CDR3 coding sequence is TGTGCCAGCAGCTTGGGGGCAGGGGGCAAGGACGAGCAGTACTTC. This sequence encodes CASSLGAGGKDEQYF.

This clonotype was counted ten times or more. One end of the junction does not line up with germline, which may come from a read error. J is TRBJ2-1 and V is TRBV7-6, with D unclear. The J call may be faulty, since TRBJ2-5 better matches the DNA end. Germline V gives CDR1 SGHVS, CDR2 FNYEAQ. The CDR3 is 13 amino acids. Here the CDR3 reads CASSLPDGETQYF. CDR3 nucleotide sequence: TGTGCTAGCAGCTTGCCCGACGGCGAGACCCAGTACTTC.

The CDR3 nucleotides are TGTGCCAGCAGCTTATCTCGTCTAGCGGGAGCGGGAGAGACCCAGTACTTC. Translation: CASSLSRLAGAGETQYF. The J gene is TRBJ2-5, the V gene TRBV11-3; 10 nucleotides match TRBD2. The germline gives CDR1 SGHNT, CDR2 YENEEA. The CDR3 has 17 residues. With V trimmed by 2 bases and J by 4 bases, 10 bases remained unmatched.

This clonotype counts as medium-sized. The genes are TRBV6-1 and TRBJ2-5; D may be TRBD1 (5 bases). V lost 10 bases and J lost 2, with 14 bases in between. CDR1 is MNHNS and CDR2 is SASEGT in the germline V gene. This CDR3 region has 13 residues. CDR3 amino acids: CANRQYPQETQYF. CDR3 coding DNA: TGTGCCAACCGACAGTACCCACAAGAGACCCAGTACTTC.

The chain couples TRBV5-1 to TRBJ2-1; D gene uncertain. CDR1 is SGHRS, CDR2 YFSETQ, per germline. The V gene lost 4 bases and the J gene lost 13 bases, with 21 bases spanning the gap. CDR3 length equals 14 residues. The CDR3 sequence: CASSQVHWQETQFF. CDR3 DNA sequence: TGCGCCAGCAGCCAAGTGCACTGGCAAGAGACCCAGTTCTTC.

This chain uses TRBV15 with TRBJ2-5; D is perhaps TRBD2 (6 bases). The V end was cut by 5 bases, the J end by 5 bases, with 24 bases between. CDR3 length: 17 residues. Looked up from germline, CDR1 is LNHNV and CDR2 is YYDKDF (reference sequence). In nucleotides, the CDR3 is TGTGCCACCAGCGGCAGTTTTCGGGAGACGGGTGAGGAGACCCAGTACTTC. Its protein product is CATSGSFRETGEETQYF.

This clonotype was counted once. The CDR3: CASSGDRQETQYF. DNA of the CDR3: TGTGCCAGCAGTGGGGACAGACAAGAGACCCAGTACTTC. The chain carries TRBV6-5 and TRBJ2-1, with TRBD1 matching over 7 bases. Near its end, the DNA agrees better with TRBJ2-5, so the J call may be wrong. CDR1 MNHEY and CDR2 SVGAGI come from the germline V gene. The CDR3 has 13 amino acids.

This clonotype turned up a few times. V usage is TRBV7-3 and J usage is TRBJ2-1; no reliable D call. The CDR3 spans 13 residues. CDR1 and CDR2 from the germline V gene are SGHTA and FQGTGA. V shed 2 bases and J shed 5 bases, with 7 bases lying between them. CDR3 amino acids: CASSLSGDNEQFF. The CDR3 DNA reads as TGTGCCAGCAGCTTATCAGGCGACAATGAGCAGTTCTTC.

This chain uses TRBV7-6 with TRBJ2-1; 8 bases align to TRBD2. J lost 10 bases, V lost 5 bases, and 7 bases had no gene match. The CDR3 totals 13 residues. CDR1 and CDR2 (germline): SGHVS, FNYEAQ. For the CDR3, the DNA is TGTGCCAGCAGCGACGGGACTAGGGGCGAGCAGTTCTTC. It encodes CASSDGTRGEQFF.

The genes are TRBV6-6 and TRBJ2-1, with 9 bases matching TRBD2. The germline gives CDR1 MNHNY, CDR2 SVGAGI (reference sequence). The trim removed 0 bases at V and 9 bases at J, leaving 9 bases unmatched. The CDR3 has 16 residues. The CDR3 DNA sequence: TGTGCCAGCAGTTACTCGAAGGCTAGCGGGACCAGTGAGCAGTTCTTC. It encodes CASSYSKASGTSEQFF.